These 4 T cell receptor beta chains share one sample of origin, sequenced in a study of shared clonotypes between healthy human individuals. The protocol was immunoSEQ multiplex PCR, while the TCRdb copy is restricted to in-frame clones and leaves out a portion. Of 2 million to 2.5 million clones listed, 85% to 95% were seen once; the top ten hold 0.39%. The sequencing sample was made of naive CD4+ T cells from PBMCs. The subset here: CD45RA+ positively selected. The receptors come from a man aged 18 to 30 in good health. Some clones in this sample may be carry-over from other donors' samples.

This rearrangement joins TRBV28 to TRBJ2-2, with a tentative D call TRBD1 (6 bases). This CDR3 region has 17 residues. The germline V and J ends were trimmed by 3 bases and 0 bases, with 14 bases remaining between them. Germline CDR1 and CDR2: MDHEN and SYDVKM. CDR3 amino acids: CASSFVFGQTNTGELFF. CDR3 sequence (DNA): TGTGCCAGCAGTTTTGTCTTTGGACAGACGAACACCGGGGAGCTGTTTTTT.

Comment on this clone: The same CDR3 is also encoded by other DNA sequences in this sample. V usage is TRBV5-1 and J usage is TRBJ2-5, with 7 nucleotides matching TRBD1. V shed 3 bases and J 3 bases; nucleotides not matched to a gene: 2. CDR3 length: 13 amino acids. In germline, CDR1 is SGHRS, CDR2 YFSETQ. The CDR3 DNA reads TGCGCCAGCAGCTCTACAGGGGAAGAGACCCAGTACTTC. Amino acids: CASSSTGEETQYF.

This clone was counted once. The chain employs TRBV7-2 and TRBJ2-3, with TRBD2 matching 9 bases. Germline V CDR1 and CDR2: SGHTA, FQGNSA. Trimming took 5 bases from V and 4 from J; bases not matched to a gene: 7. This CDR3 has 15 amino acids. The CDR3 protein is CASSGSGSWADTQYF. CDR3 nucleotides: TGTGCCAGCAGCGGTAGCGGGAGTTGGGCAGATACGCAGTATTTT. Looking up the rest from reference TRBV7-2 and TRBJ2-3 gives the full variable domain: GAGVSQSPSNKVTEKGKDVELRCDPISGHTALYWYRQSLGQGLEFLIYFQGNSAPDKSGLPSDRFSAERTGGSVSTLTIQRTQQEDSAVYLCASSGSGSWADTQYFGPGTRLTVL.

The chain carries TRBV7-2 and TRBJ2-3; 7 positions match TRBD2. The V and J ends lost 8 bases and 1 base, in that order; junction bases with no gene match: 3. The CDR3 contains 13 residues. The V gene's germline CDR1 is SGHTA and CDR2 FQGNSA. As DNA, the CDR3 is TGTGCCAGCGGGAGGGCTGGCACAGATACGCAGTATTTT. This gives the protein CASGRAGTDTQYF.